This T cell receptor beta chain was identified in a study of shared clonotypes between healthy human individuals. Study results and caveats: The four-donor shared clonotypes exceeded non-shared clonotypes in generation probability, with non-shared ones scoring lower.

CD8 cells regarded as naive lacked CD45RO, were positively chosen for CCR7, and omitted terminally differentiated effector memory CD45RA+ cells. Authors' processing steps: Sequence data from immunoSEQ were junction-only and lacked quality scores; consequently, filtering differed. Sequencing used immunoSEQ multiplex PCR; TCRdb keeps in-frame clones, though not all of them. For V, J and clone size, that table is used; D and trimming come from the DNA. The sample yields about 2.1 million clones, approximately 92% seen once. About this clone: Its specificity is unknown.

Germline V gives CDR1 DFQATT, CDR2 SNEGSKA (reference sequence). The V end lost 2 bases, the J end lost 11 bases, and 12 bases lay between the germline ends. CDR3 length: 11 residues. The material sequenced was naive CD8+ T cells from PBMCs. The V and J genes are TRBV20-1 and TRBJ1-1; D uncertain. This TCR came from a man aged 18 to 29 in good health. Some clones in this sample may be carry-over from other donors' samples. The CDR3 loop reads CSARSGPQAFF. For the CDR3, the DNA is TGCAGTGCTAGAAGCGGGCCCCAGGCTTTCTTT.